This TCR beta chain originates from a study of metastatic and nonmetastatic thyroid tumors. There are 15 residues in the CDR3. J was trimmed by 0 bases and V by 4 bases; bases with no gene match: 4. Patients were all untreated before their thyroid surgery. TCRdb re-called clones from the PCR reads using MiXCR. Among fewer than 20,000 clones listed, over 3.5% were seen once. This chain links TRBV12-3 or TRBV12-4 with TRBJ2-3, with 7 bases aligning to TRBD1. The sequenced material came from tumor tissue. The clonotype comes from a female donor with papillary thyroid cancer or a benign thyroid nodule (not recorded which). Some clones in this sample may be carry-over from other donors' samples. Here the CDR3 reads CASSSRQGSTDTQYF. The CDR3 bases are TGTGCCAGCAGTTCTAGACAGGGCAGCACAGATACGCAGTATTTT.